This TCR beta chain was sequenced in a study of blood T cell repertoires in COVID-19. Looking at the study overall: Both acute and convalescent COVID-19 samples were obtained from the United States, Italy and Spain.

Original analysis: Estimated nucleated cell counts came from reference gene primer amplification. Sequencing used immunoSEQ multiplex PCR; TCRdb keeps in-frame clones, though not all of them. V, J and clone size are taken as reported in that table, and D and trimming were inferred from the DNA itself. This sample has a few hundred thousand clones; 81% occur once, and the top ten carry under 1.2%. The CDR3 contains 15 residues. Germline V gene data show CDR1 as SGHAT and CDR2 as FQNNGV. The V gene end was trimmed by 4 bases and the J gene end by 10 bases; junction bases not matched to a gene: 7. This chain connects TRBV11-2 to TRBJ1-4, with 12 bases aligning to TRBD1. The TCR sequence derives from a human donor with acute or convalescent COVID-19. The donor label of this sample is uncertain. Material for sequencing was peripheral blood. This CDR3 reads CASSSTGTGGGKLFF. CDR3 bases: TGTGCCAGCAGCTCGACCGGGACAGGGGGCGGAAAACTGTTTTTT.